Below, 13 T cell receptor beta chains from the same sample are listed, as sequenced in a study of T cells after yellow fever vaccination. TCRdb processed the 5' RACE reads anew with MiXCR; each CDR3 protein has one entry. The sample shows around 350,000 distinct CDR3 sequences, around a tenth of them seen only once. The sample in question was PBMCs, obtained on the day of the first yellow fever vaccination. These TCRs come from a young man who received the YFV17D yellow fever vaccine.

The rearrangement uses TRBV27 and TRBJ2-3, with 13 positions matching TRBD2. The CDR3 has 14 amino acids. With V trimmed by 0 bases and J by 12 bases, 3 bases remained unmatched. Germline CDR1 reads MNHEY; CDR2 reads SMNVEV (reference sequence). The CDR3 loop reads CASSLSTSGGLQYF. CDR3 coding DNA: TGTGCCAGCAGTTTATCGACTAGCGGGGGGTTACAGTATTTT.

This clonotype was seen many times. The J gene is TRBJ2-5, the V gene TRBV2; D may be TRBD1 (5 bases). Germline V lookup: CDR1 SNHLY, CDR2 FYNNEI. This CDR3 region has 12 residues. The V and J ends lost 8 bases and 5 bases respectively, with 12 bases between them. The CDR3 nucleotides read TGTGCCAGCGGGGCAAGTGGGGAGACCCAGTACTTC. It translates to CASGASGETQYF.

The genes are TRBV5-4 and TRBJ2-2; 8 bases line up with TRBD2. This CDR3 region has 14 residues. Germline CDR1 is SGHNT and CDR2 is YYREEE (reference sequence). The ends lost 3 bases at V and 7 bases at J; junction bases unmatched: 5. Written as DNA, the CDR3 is TGTGCCAGCAGCTGGACTAGCCCGAGCGGGGAGCTGTTTTTT. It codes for CASSWTSPSGELFF.

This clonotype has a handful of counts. The CDR3 sequence: CASSSGQGSSYNSPLHF. The CDR3 DNA follows: TGTGCCAGCAGCTCCGGACAGGGGAGCTCCTATAATTCACCCCTCCACTTT. The chain has TRBV5-6 and TRBJ1-6, with 9 bases aligning to TRBD1. The J segment lost 0 bases and the V segment lost 3 bases, leaving 4 bases of the junction unmatched. Germline V gene data show CDR1 as SGHDT and CDR2 as YYEEEE. The CDR3 is 17 amino acids. The full variable domain, rest sourced from reference TRBV5-6 and TRBJ1-6, is DAGVTQSPTHLIKTRGQQVTLRCSPKSGHDTVSWYQQALGQGPQFIFQYYEEEERQRGNFPDRFSGHQFPNYSSELNVNALLLGDSALYLCASSSGQGSSYNSPLHFGNGTRLTVT.

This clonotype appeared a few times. The CDR3 sequence is CASSASGFYGYTF. CDR3 DNA: TGTGCCAGCAGTGCTTCGGGTTTCTATGGCTACACCTTC. The V call is TRBV6-1, the J call TRBJ1-2; D is unresolved. CDR3 length: 13 residues. V lost 4 bases to trimming and J lost 4 bases, with 10 bases between them. Germline V lookup: CDR1 MNHNS, CDR2 SASEGT.

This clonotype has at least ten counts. CDR3: CSVGTSEQFF. The CDR3 DNA reads as TGCAGCGTGGGAACCAGTGAGCAGTTCTTC. The V and J genes are TRBV29-1 and TRBJ2-1; D not resolved. The V and J ends lost 6 bases and 9 bases respectively, with 9 bases between them. The CDR3 length is 10 residues. Germline V gene sequence: CDR1 SQVTM, CDR2 ANQGSEA.

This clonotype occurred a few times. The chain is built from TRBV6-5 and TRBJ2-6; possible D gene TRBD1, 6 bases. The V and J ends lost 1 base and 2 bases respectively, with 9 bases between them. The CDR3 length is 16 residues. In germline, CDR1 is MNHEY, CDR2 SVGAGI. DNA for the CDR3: TGTGCCAGCAGTTACTACGACAGGCCTGGGGCCAACGTCCTGACTTTC. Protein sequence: CASSYYDRPGANVLTF.

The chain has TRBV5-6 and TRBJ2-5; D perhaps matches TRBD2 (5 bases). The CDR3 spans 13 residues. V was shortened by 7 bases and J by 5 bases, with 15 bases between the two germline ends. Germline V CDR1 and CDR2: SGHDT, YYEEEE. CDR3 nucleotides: TGTGCCAGCGGGAGTCCGTTTGGGGAGACCCAGTACTTC. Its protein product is CASGSPFGETQYF.

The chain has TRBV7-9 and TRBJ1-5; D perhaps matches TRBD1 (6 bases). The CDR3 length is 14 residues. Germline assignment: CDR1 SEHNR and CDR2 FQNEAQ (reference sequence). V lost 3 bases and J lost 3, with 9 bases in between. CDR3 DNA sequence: TGTGCCAGCAGCTTGTCAGGGGTCAATCAGCCCCAGCATTTT. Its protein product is CASSLSGVNQPQHF.

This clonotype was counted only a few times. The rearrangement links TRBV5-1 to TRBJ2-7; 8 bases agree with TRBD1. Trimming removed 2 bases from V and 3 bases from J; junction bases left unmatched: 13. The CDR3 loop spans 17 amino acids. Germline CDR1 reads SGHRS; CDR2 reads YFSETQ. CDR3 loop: CASSLSPDRVVGYEQYF. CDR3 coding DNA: TGCGCCAGCAGCTTATCCCCGGACAGGGTGGTAGGCTACGAGCAGTACTTC. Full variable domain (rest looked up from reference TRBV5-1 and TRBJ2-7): KAGVTQTPRYLIKTRGQQVTLSCSPISGHRSVSWYQQTPGQGLQFLFEYFSETQRNKGNFPGRFSGRQFSNSRSEMNVSTLELGDSALYLCASSLSPDRVVGYEQYFGPGTRLTVT.

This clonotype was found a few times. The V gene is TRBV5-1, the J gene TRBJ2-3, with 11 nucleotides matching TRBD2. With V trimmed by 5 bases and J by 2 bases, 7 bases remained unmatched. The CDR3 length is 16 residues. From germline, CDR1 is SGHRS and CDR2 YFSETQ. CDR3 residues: CASRPLAGASTDTQYF. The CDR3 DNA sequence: TGCGCCAGCAGACCACTAGCGGGGGCCTCCACAGATACGCAGTATTTT.

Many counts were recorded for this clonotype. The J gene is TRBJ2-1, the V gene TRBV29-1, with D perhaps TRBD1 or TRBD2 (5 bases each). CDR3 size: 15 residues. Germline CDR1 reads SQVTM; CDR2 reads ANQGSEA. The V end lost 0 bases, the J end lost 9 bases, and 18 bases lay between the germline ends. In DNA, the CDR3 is TGCAGCGTTGAAGATCTGGGACGGGGAATCGGTGAGCAGTTCTTC. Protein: CSVEDLGRGIGEQFF.

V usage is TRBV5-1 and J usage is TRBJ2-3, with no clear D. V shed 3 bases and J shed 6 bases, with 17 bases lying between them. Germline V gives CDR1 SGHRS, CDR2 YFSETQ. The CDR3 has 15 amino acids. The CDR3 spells CASSSAPGTIDTQYF. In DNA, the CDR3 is TGCGCCAGCAGCTCCGCACCCGGAACTATTGATACGCAGTATTTT.